This entry lists 29 T cell receptor beta chains sequenced from one sample in a study of cytotoxic CD8 clonotypes in ibrutinib-treated CLL. TCRdb keeps only in-frame clones here, not all; method: immunoSEQ multiplex PCR. The sample has 110,000 to 150,000 clones, about 75% seen once. Sequenced material: PBMCs, taken after 24 months of ibrutinib treatment. These receptors were taken from a human donor with chronic lymphocytic leukemia.

There are a few counts of this clone. The CDR3 nucleotides read TGTGCCAGCACCCTATCCCCCTCTGGAAACACCATATATTTT. Protein product: CASTLSPSGNTIYF. J is TRBJ1-3 and V is TRBV2; D is uncertain. The CDR3 is 14 residues long. Per the germline V gene, CDR1 is SNHLY and CDR2 is FYNNEI. Trimming pared 7 bases from V and 0 bases from J, leaving 10 bases between.

The rearrangement links TRBV4-1 to TRBJ1-5; no definite D call. Trimming took off 0 bases at V and 0 bases at J, with 6 bases between the two ends. Per germline, CDR1 MGHRA and CDR2 YSYEKL. The CDR3 has 15 residues. CDR3 nucleotide sequence: TGCGCCAGCAGCCAAGATTGGGTTAGCAATCAGCCCCAGCATTTT. As protein: CASSQDWVSNQPQHF.

This chain joins TRBV6-5 and TRBJ1-3; weak D call: TRBD1 (5 bases). V lost 5 bases to trimming and J lost 2 bases, with 10 bases between them. Germline loops: CDR1 MNHEY, CDR2 SVGAGI. This CDR3 is built from 14 residues. CDR3 residues: CASSGGLAGNTIYF. CDR3 coding DNA: TGTGCCAGCAGTGGGGGGTTGGCTGGAAACACCATATATTTT.

The J gene is TRBJ2-7, the V gene TRBV15; 7 bases are a match to TRBD2. With 3 bases clipped from V and 0 bases from J, the junction kept 5 bases outside the gene matches. The CDR3 totals 15 residues. Germline assignment: CDR1 LNHNV and CDR2 YYDKDF (reference sequence). The CDR3 protein is CATSRGGVYSYEQYF. CDR3 in DNA: TGTGCCACCAGCAGGGGGGGGGTCTACTCCTACGAGCAGTACTTC.

The CDR3 coding sequence is TGTGCCAGCAGCCCGGGTGGGGCACGGGGGACTAATGAAAAACTGTTTTTT. This sequence encodes CASSPGGARGTNEKLFF. J is TRBJ1-4 and V is TRBV28, with D possibly matching TRBD1 (5 bases). This CDR3 has 17 amino acids. The V and J ends lost 6 bases and 2 bases respectively, with 19 bases between them. Germline CDR1 is MDHEN and CDR2 is SYDVKM.

A few counts support this clone. The chain has TRBV7-4 and TRBJ1-6; D is undetermined. Trimming removed 2 bases from V and 1 base from J, with 9 bases in between. CDR3 size: 16 residues. CDR1 is SGHVT and CDR2 is SQSDAQ in the germline V gene. The CDR3 DNA reads TGTGCCAGCAGCTTAACCCAGTGGTCCTATAATTCACCCCTCCACTTT. Encoded protein: CASSLTQWSYNSPLHF.

The chain combines TRBV7-2 with TRBJ2-2, with D unresolved. Germline V gene sequence: CDR1 SGHTA, CDR2 FQGNSA. This CDR3 comprises 12 residues. V lost 3 bases and J lost 5, with 4 bases in between. The CDR3, as DNA: TGTGCCAGCAGCTTCCCAACCGGGGAGCTGTTTTTT. This sequence encodes CASSFPTGELFF.

The rearrangement joins TRBV28 to TRBJ1-6; D is ambiguous. Trimming cost V 6 bases and J 2 bases, with 14 bases left between them. Germline values: CDR1 MDHEN, CDR2 SYDVKM. CDR3 length equals 16 residues. CDR3: CASRTTSGTYNSPLHF. The CDR3 DNA follows: TGTGCCAGCAGGACTACCTCCGGGACCTATAATTCACCCCTCCACTTT.

The J gene is TRBJ1-1, the V gene TRBV5-6, with unresolved D. The V and J ends lost 3 bases and 5 bases respectively, with 14 bases between them. The CDR3 sequence is 14 residues long. Germline V gene lookup returns CDR1 SGHDT and CDR2 YYEEEE. CDR3: CASSSVGRWTEAFF. In DNA, the CDR3 is TGTGCCAGCAGCTCCGTTGGCCGGTGGACTGAAGCTTTCTTT.

The table lists this clone with a count of one. V usage is TRBV18 and J usage is TRBJ1-6, with D hard to call. Trimming stripped 3 bases from V and 7 bases from J, with 7 bases between. The CDR3 consists of 13 residues. Germline V gives CDR1 KGHSH, CDR2 LQKENI. DNA of the CDR3: TGTGCCAGCTCACCGGCAGCAAATTCACCCCTCCACTTT. It translates to CASSPAANSPLHF. Together with reference TRBV18 and TRBJ1-6, the CDR3 gives the full variable domain: NAGVMQNPRHLVRRRGQEARLRCSPMKGHSHVYWYRQLPEEGLKFMVYLQKENIIDESGMPKERFSAEFPKEGPSILRIQQVVRGDSAAYFCASSPAANSPLHFGNGTRLTVT.

The rearrangement joins TRBV28 to TRBJ1-1; tentative D call: TRBD1 (6 bases). V was trimmed by 5 bases and J by 3 bases, leaving 16 bases between them. CDR1 is MDHEN and CDR2 is SYDVKM in the germline V gene. The CDR3 spans 15 residues. This CDR3 is CASSPLGGLDTEAFF. Written as DNA, the CDR3 is TGTGCCAGCAGTCCCCTCGGGGGGCTCGACACTGAAGCTTTCTTT.

V is TRBV2 and J is TRBJ1-5; D is uncertain. This CDR3 is built from 14 residues. Looked up from germline, CDR1 is SNHLY and CDR2 is FYNNEI. V gave up 6 bases and J gave up 3 bases, with 12 bases separating them. The CDR3 DNA sequence: TGTGCCAGCAGCCCTACATCCTCCAATCAGCCCCAGCATTTT. Translating it yields CASSPTSSNQPQHF.

The table lists this clone with a count of one. This chain uses TRBV2 with TRBJ1-3; the match to TRBD1 covers 9 bases. CDR1 is SNHLY and CDR2 is FYNNEI in the germline V gene. The CDR3 runs to 15 residues. Trimming at V came to 10 bases and at J to 7 bases, leaving 14 bases not matched to a gene. As DNA, the CDR3 is TGTGCCATCACAGGGGGCAGGGGCCCGCTGAACACCATATATTTT. Translated, it gives CAITGGRGPLNTIYF.

This clone was seen once. This chain's CDR3 is CAIGPGARETQYF. DNA of the CDR3: TGTGCCATCGGTCCGGGGGCCCGGGAGACCCAGTACTTC. The gene calls are TRBV10-3 and TRBJ2-5; either TRBD1 or TRBD2 may fit D (6 bases each). This CDR3 spans 13 amino acids. With 8 bases removed from V and 5 bases from J, the gap between germline ends came to 15 bases. CDR1 ENHRY and CDR2 SYGVKD come from the germline V gene.

This rearrangement joins TRBV29-1 to TRBJ2-7; 15 bases line up with TRBD2. In germline, CDR1 is SQVTM, CDR2 ANQGSEA. The ends lost 7 bases at V and 6 bases at J; junction bases unmatched: 4. The CDR3 covers 13 residues. In DNA, the CDR3 is TGCAGCGCTAGGACTAGCGGGGGGGGCGAGCAGTACTTC. It specifies CSARTSGGGEQYF.

The rearrangement uses TRBV2 and TRBJ2-4; D might be TRBD1 (5 bases). The length of the CDR3 is 14 residues. V dropped 4 bases and J dropped 5 bases, with 12 bases sitting between them. CDR1 is SNHLY and CDR2 is FYNNEI in the germline V gene. CDR3 amino acids: CASSAQGNQNIQYF. CDR3 in DNA: TGTGCCAGCAGTGCCCAGGGAAACCAAAACATTCAGTACTTC.

The rearrangement links TRBV27 to TRBJ2-7; no firm D call. V was clipped by 0 bases and J by 3 bases, with 6 bases between them. This CDR3 is 13 amino acids long. CDR1 MNHEY and CDR2 SMNVEV come from the germline V gene (reference sequence). The DNA of the CDR3 is TGTGCCAGCAGTTTATCGGCAGACTACGAGCAGTACTTC. It is translated as CASSLSADYEQYF.

Turning to this clone: Additional DNA sequences in this sample encode the identical CDR3. This chain links TRBV10-3 with TRBJ2-3, with D tentatively TRBD1 (6 bases). V gave up 6 bases and J gave up 6 bases, with 13 bases separating them. CDR1 and CDR2 from the germline V gene are ENHRY and SYGVKD. CDR3 length equals 13 residues. CDR3 region: CAIRGAVTDTQYF. The DNA of the CDR3 is TGTGCCATCAGGGGGGCCGTGACCGATACGCAGTATTTT.

This chain joins TRBV7-9 and TRBJ2-2; 14 bases match TRBD2. The CDR3 sequence is 16 residues long. V lost 5 bases, J lost 10 bases, and 9 bases stayed unmatched. Germline CDR1 is SEHNR and CDR2 is FQNEAQ (reference sequence). CDR3 nucleotide sequence: TGTGCCAGCAGCATCCAGGGACTAGCGGGGGCCCCGGAGCTGTTTTTT. It yields the protein CASSIQGLAGAPELFF.

The chain employs TRBV18 and TRBJ2-7; D call uncertain. Germline V gene sequence: CDR1 KGHSH, CDR2 LQKENI. The CDR3 is 13 residues long. V lost 1 base, J lost 6 bases, and 10 bases lay in between. The CDR3 spells CASSPRGRSEQYF. CDR3 DNA sequence: TGTGCCAGCTCACCACGAGGCCGCAGCGAGCAGTACTTC.

The rearrangement uses TRBV27 and TRBJ1-5, with TRBD1 identical over 8 bases. Losses at the gene ends were 6 bases for V and 3 bases for J; bases not matched to a gene: 10. This CDR3 spans 16 amino acids. The germline V gene has CDR1 MNHEY and CDR2 SMNVEV (reference sequence). The CDR3 here is CASRPERQGPNQPQHF. Written as DNA, the CDR3 is TGTGCCAGCAGACCGGAAAGACAGGGGCCCAATCAGCCCCAGCATTTT.

This chain uses TRBV6-5 with TRBJ2-7; a weak D match, TRBD2 (5 bases). The CDR3 extends over 13 amino acids. V shed 2 bases and J shed 6 bases, with 11 bases lying between them. Per germline, CDR1 MNHEY and CDR2 SVGAGI. For the CDR3, the DNA is TGTGCCAGCAGTTACGGCCCGGCGGGCGAGCAGTACTTC. Translation: CASSYGPAGEQYF.

This rearrangement joins TRBV11-3 to TRBJ2-3, with D possibly being TRBD1 (6 bases). V lost 5 bases to trimming and J lost 2 bases, with 14 bases between them. CDR1 and CDR2 (germline): SGHNT, YENEEA. The CDR3 sequence is 15 residues long. The CDR3 loop reads CASSLRGSPTDTQYF. DNA of the CDR3: TGTGCCAGCAGCCTAAGGGGGAGCCCCACAGATACGCAGTATTTT.

CDR3 protein: CAWSGGADGMAQYF. DNA of the CDR3: TGTGCCTGGAGTGGTGGGGCCGATGGTATGGCCCAGTACTTC. J is TRBJ2-5 and V is TRBV30, with D possibly matching TRBD1 (5 bases). The CDR3 runs 14 residues. V lost 1 base, J lost 9 bases, and 18 bases lay in between. In germline, CDR1 is GTSNPN, CDR2 SVGIG (reference sequence).

This clone was picked up one time. V is TRBV7-2 and J is TRBJ2-3, with D possibly being TRBD1 (6 bases). The V and J ends lost 4 bases and 6 bases respectively, with 17 bases between them. The CDR3 is made up of 15 amino acids. The germline V gene has CDR1 SGHTA and CDR2 FQGNSA. The CDR3 sequence is CASSSDSDSKDTQYF. The CDR3 DNA reads as TGTGCCAGCAGCTCCGACTCGGACAGTAAGGATACGCAGTATTTT.

This clone was seen more than once but under ten times. The genes are TRBV5-1 and TRBJ2-1; D remains ambiguous. Between the trimmed V and J ends, which lost 4 bases and 4 bases, there was a span of 15 bases. The CDR3 sequence is 15 residues long. The germline CDR1 and CDR2 sequences are SGHRS and YFSETQ. The CDR3 DNA sequence: TGCGCCAGCAGCACCGACTCGCCGACGTACAATGAGCAGTTCTTC. This encodes CASSTDSPTYNEQFF.

The chain joins TRBV28 to TRBJ1-1; D possibly corresponds to TRBD1 (6 bases). This CDR3 region has 11 residues. Germline V lookup: CDR1 MDHEN, CDR2 SYDVKM. V dropped 4 bases and J dropped 9 bases, with 9 bases sitting between them. The CDR3 sequence: CASSSGQQAFF. In DNA form, the CDR3 reads TGTGCCAGCAGTTCCGGACAGCAAGCTTTCTTT.

This chain connects TRBV25-1 to TRBJ2-5, with 8 bases that match TRBD1. Germline loops: CDR1 MGHDK, CDR2 SYGVNS. The trim removed 5 bases at V and 5 bases at J, leaving 7 bases unmatched. This CDR3 contains 14 residues. The DNA for the CDR3 is TGTGCCAGCAGTTGGGCAACAGGGGGTGAGACCCAGTACTTC. Amino acid sequence: CASSWATGGETQYF.

This chain links TRBV9 with TRBJ1-2; no firm D call. The CDR3 covers 14 residues. V was cut by 0 bases and J by 3 bases, with 9 bases left in between. Looked up from germline, CDR1 is SGDLS and CDR2 is YYNGEE. CDR3: CASSVAQADYGYTF. The CDR3 region has the DNA TGTGCCAGCAGCGTAGCTCAAGCGGACTATGGCTACACCTTC.